The text below deals with one T cell receptor beta chain. As originally analysed: Reference gene primer amplification in the assay estimated nucleated cell counts. TCRdb's copy holds only in-frame clones and misses some; the assay was immunoSEQ multiplex PCR. V, J and clone size were drawn from that table, and D and trimming were deduced from the DNA. The sample holds 150,000 to 200,000 clones, about 86% seen once. The data were taken from a study of blood T cell repertoires in COVID-19. In the study overall: Specimens from acute and convalescent COVID-19 originated in the United States, Italy and Spain. PBMCs, B-cell-depleted T cells, or T cells were the source of the cDNA or gDNA that made up the material.

The sequence derives from a man aged 18 to 30 with acute or convalescent COVID-19. Material for sequencing was peripheral blood.

CDR3 nucleotide sequence: TGTGCCAGCAGCTTCAATCAGGGCGGCGGCTACACCTTC. Translated, it gives CASSFNQGGGYTF. V and J are TRBV7-6 and TRBJ1-2; D perhaps matches TRBD1 (5 bases). Germline CDR1 is SGHVS and CDR2 is FNYEAQ. The CDR3 spans 13 residues. Trimming took 3 bases from V and 8 from J, leaving 13 bases between them. The full variable domain, with the rest looked up from reference TRBV7-6 and TRBJ1-2, is GAGVSQSPRYKVTKRGQDVALRCDPISGHVSLYWYRQALGQGPEFLTYFNYEAQQDKSGLPNDRFSAERPEGSISTLTIQRTEQRDSAMYRCASSFNQGGGYTFGSGTRLTVV.